The source of this TCR beta chain is a study of shared clonotypes between healthy human individuals. Study-wide findings and caveats: Sample collection involved blood only; tissue repertoires are likely different.

As defined, naive CD8 cells were CD45RO-negative and positively selected for CCR7, with terminally differentiated effector memory CD45RA+ cells excluded. As regards this clone: Its cognate antigen is unknown.

Assay: immunoSEQ multiplex PCR; the TCRdb copy retains only in-frame clones and omits some. The data contain about 680,000 clones, roughly nine tenths of them singletons. This CDR3 comprises 16 residues. Germline assignment: CDR1 SEHNR and CDR2 FQNEAQ (reference sequence). The ends lost 2 bases at V and 8 bases at J; junction bases unmatched: 6. The chain joins TRBV7-9 to TRBJ2-1; 13 bases agree with TRBD2. Sample: naive CD8+ T cells sorted from blood. The clonotype originates from a man aged 25 to 40 in good health. CDR3 loop: CASSLTGTSGIYEQFF. DNA for the CDR3: TGTGCCAGCAGCTTAACCGGGACTAGCGGGATCTATGAGCAGTTCTTC.